The 30 T cell receptor beta chains reported below all come from one sample, sequenced in a study of shared clonotypes between healthy human individuals. The protocol was immunoSEQ multiplex PCR, while the TCRdb copy is restricted to in-frame clones and leaves out a portion. The sample gives roughly 2 million clones, approximately 96% of which show up once; less than 0.15% is in the top ten. The sample consisted of naive CD4+ T cells sorted from blood. Sample subset: CD45RA+ positively selected. The source is a man in his late teens or twenties in good health.

The gene calls are TRBV6-5 and TRBJ1-2, with no clear D. The germline gives CDR1 MNHEY, CDR2 SVGAGI. The CDR3 consists of 15 residues. The V end lost 10 bases, the J end lost 1 base, and 19 bases lay between the germline ends. The CDR3 nucleotides are TGTGCCACCGGGCGGAATGGCGGCAGTAACTATGGCTACACCTTC. It translates to CATGRNGGSNYGYTF.

The gene calls are TRBV7-2 and TRBJ2-3; no reliable D call. Germline CDR1 SGHTA, CDR2 FQGNSA. The V and J ends lost 0 bases and 4 bases respectively, with 8 bases between them. The CDR3 spans 14 residues. DNA of the CDR3: TGTGCCAGCAGCTTAGCGCCCGCGGCAGATACGCAGTATTTT. It specifies CASSLAPAADTQYF.

This clone was recorded once. The chain uses TRBV28 and TRBJ1-1; D gene ambiguous. CDR1 MDHEN and CDR2 SYDVKM come from the germline V gene. This CDR3 is built from 15 residues. The V gene lost 0 bases and the J gene lost 5 bases, with 13 bases spanning the gap. CDR3 in amino acids: CASSLWRVLGTEAFF. Written as DNA, the CDR3 is TGTGCCAGCAGTTTATGGAGGGTTTTGGGGACTGAAGCTTTCTTT.

The chain links TRBV5-4 to TRBJ1-4; no reliable D call. Germline assignment: CDR1 SGHNT and CDR2 YYREEE (reference sequence). Deletions cut 2 bases from V and 0 bases from J, with 14 bases between. The CDR3 runs to 17 residues. The CDR3 coding sequence is TGTGCCAGCAGCTTAGGGATAGACCCCGCAACTAATGAAAAACTGTTTTTT. Protein: CASSLGIDPATNEKLFF. Full variable domain (outside the CDR3, taken from reference TRBV5-4 and TRBJ1-4): ETGVTQSPTHLIKTRGQQVTLRCSSQSGHNTVSWYQQALGQGPQFIFQYYREEENGRGNFPPRFSGLQFPNYSSELNVNALELDDSALYLCASSLGIDPATNEKLFFGSGTQLSVL.

The rearrangement uses TRBV18 and TRBJ2-5; 8 bases are shared with TRBD1. The CDR3 contains 13 residues. V trimming: 4 bases; J trimming: 5 bases; junction bases outside the gene matches: 3. Germline CDR1 KGHSH, CDR2 LQKENI. The CDR3 bases are TGTGCCAGCTCACGACAGGGGAGTGAGACCCAGTACTTC. This translates into CASSRQGSETQYF.

The chain couples TRBV6-6 to TRBJ1-1; TRBD1 might be the D (6 bases). Looked up from germline, CDR1 is MNHNY and CDR2 is SVGAGI (reference sequence). V lost 2 bases and J 0 bases, leaving 13 bases between the germline ends. The CDR3 spans 16 residues. CDR3: CASSYGGQSMNTEAFF. Written as DNA, the CDR3 is TGTGCCAGCAGTTACGGGGGACAATCCATGAACACTGAAGCTTTCTTT.

The rearrangement joins TRBV27 to TRBJ2-3, with TRBD1 matching 7 bases. The CDR3 runs to 15 residues. Germline trimming cut 5 bases from V and 2 bases from J; bases unmatched to any gene: 7. Germline V CDR1 and CDR2: MNHEY, SMNVEV (reference sequence). The DNA of the CDR3 is TGTGCCAGCAGTCCCCGGGACAGATCCACAGATACGCAGTATTTT. This codes for CASSPRDRSTDTQYF.

The chain employs TRBV5-6 and TRBJ1-6, with TRBD1 identical over 7 bases. This CDR3 contains 14 residues. The germline CDR1 and CDR2 sequences are SGHDT and YYEEEE. J gave up 8 bases and V 4 bases, and 6 bases lay outside the gene matches. The CDR3 spells CASSPGQAYSPLHF. DNA of the CDR3: TGTGCCAGCAGCCCAGGACAGGCCTATTCACCCCTCCACTTT.

On this clone itself: Other DNA sequences from this sample encode an identical CDR3 as well. The chain couples TRBV5-1 to TRBJ2-2; no definite D call. CDR3 length: 16 amino acids. V dropped 0 bases and J dropped 0 bases, with 9 bases sitting between them. Germline V gene data show CDR1 as SGHRS and CDR2 as YFSETQ. The CDR3 reads CASSLGRRTNTGELFF. The CDR3 coding sequence is TGCGCCAGCAGCTTGGGACGGCGCACGAACACCGGGGAGCTGTTTTTT.

The chain links TRBV19 to TRBJ2-7; perhaps TRBD1 as D (6 bases). This CDR3 region has 14 residues. V dropped 7 bases and J dropped 4 bases, with 17 bases sitting between them. Germline V CDR1 and CDR2: LNHDA, SQIVND (reference sequence). This CDR3 is CASTSGEVGYEQYF. The CDR3 nucleotides are TGTGCCAGTACCTCAGGGGAAGTGGGTTACGAGCAGTACTTC. The full variable domain, completed using reference TRBV19 and TRBJ2-7, is DGGITQSPKYLFRKEGQNVTLSCEQNLNHDAMYWYRQDPGQGLRLIYYSQIVNDFQKGDIAEGYSVSREKKESFPLTVTSAQKNPTAFYLCASTSGEVGYEQYFGPGTRLTVT.

J is TRBJ2-7 and V is TRBV28; 9 nucleotides line up with TRBD1. Germline CDR1 is MDHEN and CDR2 is SYDVKM. The CDR3 sequence is 16 residues long. With 5 bases clipped from V and 1 base from J, the junction kept 9 bases outside the gene matches. CDR3 residues: CASSRSGTGFSYEQYF. The CDR3 nucleotides read TGTGCCAGCAGTCGATCCGGGACAGGGTTTTCCTACGAGCAGTACTTC. The full variable domain, completed using reference TRBV28 and TRBJ2-7, is DVKVTQSSRYLVKRTGEKVFLECVQDMDHENMFWYRQDPGLGLRLIYFSYDVKMKEKGDIPEGYSVSREKKERFSLILESASTNQTSMYLCASSRSGTGFSYEQYFGPGTRLTVT.

The chain combines TRBV7-3 with TRBJ2-1; D tentatively reads TRBD1 or TRBD2 (5 bases each). V was cut by 0 bases and J by 6 bases, with 9 bases left in between. The CDR3 sequence is 14 residues long. Germline V gene lookup returns CDR1 SGHTA and CDR2 FQGTGA. The CDR3 loop is CASSLTRDGNEQFF. The CDR3 DNA sequence: TGTGCCAGCAGCTTAACGAGGGACGGCAATGAGCAGTTCTTC.

V and J are TRBV4-1 and TRBJ2-6, with D possibly called TRBD1 or TRBD2 (5 bases each). The CDR3 length is 15 residues. V lost 4 bases and J 2 bases, leaving 9 bases between the germline ends. The germline V gene has CDR1 MGHRA and CDR2 YSYEKL. The CDR3 nucleotides read TGCGCCAGCAGCCCTTTGGGGGCTGGGGCCAACGTCCTGACTTTC. Translating it yields CASSPLGAGANVLTF.

The V call is TRBV30, the J call TRBJ2-1, with D unresolved. V lost 2 bases and J lost 5, with 16 bases in between. The CDR3 is 15 amino acids. Looked up from germline, CDR1 is GTSNPN and CDR2 is SVGIG (reference sequence). The CDR3 DNA reads as TGTGCCTGGAGTCCGCCCGTCGGGCGCCACAATGAGCAGTTCTTC. Its protein is CAWSPPVGRHNEQFF.

The chain employs TRBV30 and TRBJ1-2; unclear D gene. The germline V gene has CDR1 GTSNPN and CDR2 SVGIG (reference sequence). The ends were cut back, 2 bases at V and 5 bases at J, with 9 bases in the middle. This CDR3 contains 12 residues. CDR3 sequence reads: CAWSPRLYGYTF. In DNA, the CDR3 is TGTGCCTGGAGTCCCAGGCTGTATGGCTACACCTTC.

The gene calls are TRBV30 and TRBJ1-4, with a possible D match to TRBD1 (6 bases). Germline-derived CDR1 and CDR2 are GTSNPN and SVGIG (reference sequence). With 0 bases removed from V and 6 bases from J, the gap between germline ends came to 14 bases. This CDR3 region has 15 residues. The CDR3 loop is CAWSVSRGRDEKLFF. The CDR3 nucleotides read TGTGCCTGGAGTGTCTCCCGGGGGCGAGATGAAAAACTGTTTTTT. The full variable domain, its missing parts supplied by reference TRBV30 and TRBJ1-4, is SQTIHQWPATLVQPVGSPLSLECTVEGTSNPNLYWYRQAAGRGLQLLFYSVGIGQISSEVPQNLSASRPQDRQFILSSKKLLLSDSGFYLCAWSVSRGRDEKLFFGSGTQLSVL.

This rearrangement joins TRBV15 to TRBJ1-5; D uncertain. The V gene's germline CDR1 is LNHNV and CDR2 YYDKDF (reference sequence). CDR3 size: 13 residues. Deletions cut 6 bases from V and 1 base from J, with 7 bases between. The CDR3 spells CATRDFSNQPQHF. The CDR3 nucleotides are TGTGCCACCAGGGATTTCAGCAATCAGCCCCAGCATTTT.

The chain has TRBV2 and TRBJ2-7; D unresolved. This CDR3 contains 14 residues. CDR1 and CDR2 (germline): SNHLY, FYNNEI. V lost 5 bases, J lost 6 bases, and 17 bases lay in between. The CDR3, as DNA: TGTGCCAGCAGTAGCGCAGGCCGGATTCTCGAGCAGTACTTC. Residues: CASSSAGRILEQYF.

This chain links TRBV5-1 with TRBJ2-7, with 10 bases lining up with TRBD2. This CDR3 comprises 15 residues. Germline V gene lookup returns CDR1 SGHRS and CDR2 YFSETQ. Germline trimming cut 0 bases from V and 6 bases from J; bases unmatched to any gene: 6. The CDR3 reads CASSLETSGWGEQYF. The CDR3 nucleotides are TGCGCCAGCAGCTTGGAGACTAGCGGGTGGGGCGAGCAGTACTTC.

This clone has just one count. The chain recombines TRBV5-1 with TRBJ2-1; TRBD2 matches 11 bases. Germline-derived CDR1 and CDR2 are SGHRS and YFSETQ. V dropped 4 bases and J dropped 8; count of bases not matched to a gene: 8. The CDR3 extends over 15 amino acids. The CDR3, as DNA: TGCGCCAGCAGCCTACTAGCGGGAGAGGTCCATGAGCAGTTCTTC. This translates into CASSLLAGEVHEQFF.

The J gene is TRBJ2-1, the V gene TRBV11-3, with unresolved D. V dropped 5 bases and J dropped 2 bases, with 13 bases sitting between them. This CDR3 has 15 amino acids. Per the germline V gene, CDR1 is SGHNT and CDR2 is YENEEA. CDR3 region: CASSLGGPPYNEQFF. As DNA, the CDR3 is TGTGCCAGCAGCCTAGGTGGGCCCCCCTACAATGAGCAGTTCTTC.

The V and J genes are TRBV7-9 and TRBJ1-2; TRBD1 is a possible D gene (5 bases). The CDR3 runs to 17 residues. The V end was cut by 4 bases, the J end by 5 bases, with 23 bases between. Germline values: CDR1 SEHNR, CDR2 FQNEAQ (reference sequence). The CDR3 region has the DNA TGTGCCAGCAGCTCCGCCGGGACTCCCCTAGGAGAATATGGCTACACCTTC. The encoded protein is CASSSAGTPLGEYGYTF.

The genes are TRBV7-2 and TRBJ2-4; 14 nucleotides line up with TRBD2. The CDR3 runs to 19 residues. Germline CDR1 SGHTA, CDR2 FQGNSA. V lost 4 bases and J lost 0; bases outside the gene matches: 8. CDR3: CASSSGLAGVQLAKNIQYF. The CDR3, as DNA: TGTGCCAGCAGCTCGGGACTAGCGGGAGTCCAACTAGCCAAAAACATTCAGTACTTC.

The chain employs TRBV2 and TRBJ1-5; no clear D. Germline V gene data show CDR1 as SNHLY and CDR2 as FYNNEI. With 6 bases removed from V and 3 bases from J, the gap between germline ends came to 9 bases. The CDR3 is 13 amino acids. The CDR3 DNA follows: TGTGCCAGCAGCCGTCTGCCCAATCAGCCCCAGCATTTT. It yields the protein CASSRLPNQPQHF.

The chain employs TRBV10-2 and TRBJ2-3; D not certain. The V end lost 4 bases, the J end lost 6 bases, and 14 bases lay between the germline ends. CDR3 length: 14 residues. Per the germline V gene, CDR1 is WSHSY and CDR2 is SAAADI. The CDR3 DNA reads as TGCGCCAGCAGTGGTGGAAGGGTCCCTGATACGCAGTATTTT. Its translation is CASSGGRVPDTQYF.

As for this clone: Other DNA sequences in this sample translate to the same CDR3. V gene TRBV6-1 combines with J gene TRBJ1-3; TRBD1 is a possible D gene (6 bases). V was cut by 3 bases and J by 4 bases, with 7 bases left in between. The CDR3 contains 13 residues. Germline V lookup: CDR1 MNHNS, CDR2 SASEGT. The CDR3 region is CASSEDRGNTIYF. CDR3 nucleotides: TGTGCCAGCAGTGAGGACAGAGGAAACACCATATATTTT.

This clone occurred once. The CDR3 bases are TGTGCCAGCAGTGAATTGGTTAGCTCCTATAATTCACCCCTCCACTTT. Amino acids: CASSELVSSYNSPLHF. The rearrangement joins TRBV6-1 to TRBJ1-6; D is unclear. The CDR3 has 16 residues. Trimming pared 2 bases from V and 0 bases from J, leaving 8 bases between. The germline gives CDR1 MNHNS, CDR2 SASEGT.

V usage is TRBV6-5 and J usage is TRBJ1-1; 12 bases align to TRBD1. V trimming: 6 bases; J trimming: 11 bases; junction bases outside the gene matches: 7. The CDR3 extends over 13 amino acids. CDR1 is MNHEY, CDR2 SVGAGI, per germline. The CDR3 loop reads CASRRGTGGVAFF. The CDR3 DNA sequence: TGTGCCAGCAGAAGAGGGACAGGGGGCGTTGCTTTCTTT.

The J gene is TRBJ2-5, the V gene TRBV29-1; D is ambiguous. V was shortened by 7 bases and J by 1 base, with 13 bases between the two germline ends. The CDR3 extends over 13 amino acids. Germline CDR1 and CDR2: SQVTM and ANQGSEA. The CDR3 protein is CSEPTVPQETQYF. DNA for the CDR3: TGCAGCGAACCAACAGTGCCCCAAGAGACCCAGTACTTC. Drawing the rest from reference TRBV29-1 and TRBJ2-5, the complete variable domain is SAVISQKPSRDICQRGTSLTIQCQVDSQVTMMFWYRQQPGQSLTLIATANQGSEATYESGFVIDKFPISRPNLTFSTLTVSNMSPEDSSIYLCSEPTVPQETQYFGPGTRLLVL.

This chain uses TRBV10-1 with TRBJ2-7; D is unresolved. Trimming stripped 0 bases from V and 2 bases from J, with 14 bases between. The CDR3 consists of 16 residues. Germline CDR1 WNHNN, CDR2 SYGVQD (reference sequence). The CDR3 here is CASSESIAQGPYEQYF. Here the CDR3 DNA reads TGCGCCAGCAGTGAGTCGATAGCCCAAGGCCCCTACGAGCAGTACTTC.